This entry is about one T cell receptor beta chain. This receptor's antigen is unknown. The record has no base qualities; no much larger clone is one base away. These data come from a study of beta chain features in type 1 diabetes listed by TCRdb under 2018. About the study as a whole: Mean age, gender distribution, total cell number and subset yield were not different between patients and healthy donors. Across all samples, approximately 98,000,000 sorted cells were examined, and cell number per subset correlated strongly with RNA yield. In the study, TCRB repertoires of sorted circulating CD4+ T cell subsets from recently diagnosed type 1 diabetes patients were compared with those of matched healthy donors. Whereas all 30 or so donors provided naive and central memory subsets, regulatory and stem cell-like memory subsets were isolated from just 8 patients and roughly eight healthy donors. General study outcomes and caveats: Because cDNA was sequenced instead of genomic DNA, activated cells with high expression could be over-represented, although the groups did not differ in activation or CD3 levels. Naive, central memory and regulatory TCRB repertoires appeared to be more similar among patients than among healthy donors. Because small numbers of individuals were included in the HLA sub-analyses, any influence of HLA type on TCRB rearrangement was left unresolved. Type 1 diabetes patients showed a moderate but significant shortening of TCRB CDR3 length in all four CD4+ subsets. PCR might favor shorter templates, but patient and control samples were amplified and corrected together, so any skew would affect both groups equally. At VDJ recombination sites, patients with type 1 diabetes made fewer insertions and deleted more nucleotides, a pattern implying thymic rearrangement abnormalities.

The entire amount of isolated RNA was reverse transcribed using the High Capacity cDNA Reverse Transcription Kit, so the sequenced TCRB transcripts were expressed ones. Deep immunoSEQ sequencing was applied to naive, central memory and regulatory T cell samples, giving an average of about 3.8 million total reads per sample. Sorted cells were lysed in RLT buffer and RNA was extracted with DNase-treated RNeasy Micro or Mini kits, depending on cell number. Each cell subset was processed on its own to prevent cross-contamination, while patient and healthy donor samples were processed together. The immunoSEQ multiplex PCR was used to amplify TCRB sequences from cDNA, generating 87-bp fragments that spanned the CDR3 region. Sequencing of the amplicons was done on the Illumina HiSeq platform. On the study's bioinformatics: PCR bias was computationally corrected using synthetic template baselines, reads within Hamming distance 2 were collapsed, and singletons that could not be merged were discarded. Reads were aligned against IMGT so that V, D and J genes, CDR3 length and insertions or deletions at six rearrangement sites could be assigned. Within each subset, clonotype counts were normalized to the number of sorted cells before true diversity and Gini coefficients were calculated with the tcR R package. The overlap coefficient, calculated on TCRB nucleotide sequences, was used to measure repertoire sharing. Out-of-frame TCRB sequences from naive cells were analyzed as a proxy for the pre-selection repertoire. Held by TCRdb, this immuneACCESS table contains in-frame sequences only and omits some clones. Under half of the omission traces to an unresolved V gene where checked; the cause of the rest is unknown. For V, J and clone size, that table is used; D and trimming come from the DNA. The sample profile shows 130,000 to 150,000 clones; over 9.5% of them were found once. The ten largest account for 1.3% of the sample.

From each donor, a single peripheral blood sample of around 120 mL on average was drawn into heparinised tubes. Naive, central memory, regulatory and stem cell-like memory CD4+ T cells were sorted on a BD FACSAria II using a panel including CD45RO, CCR7, CD25, CD127, CD95 and CD27. Purity was above 98% for every sorted population. PBMCs were isolated right away by Lymphoprep density gradient centrifugation and were stained directly, without culture. Samples were stained and sorted in pairs, with one healthy donor and one patient per experiment, so that batch effects were minimized. The germline V gene (reference sequence) gives CDR1 as MNHEY and CDR2 as SMNVEV. Trimming costs V 5 bases and J 0 bases, and their ends lie 13 bases apart. CDR3 length: 15 amino acids, cysteine to phenylalanine. Of all the DNA, just the CDR3 is kept, 45 bases in frame from base 1.

The sequenced sample consisted of naive CD4+ T cells from blood. What this sample's cell subset or site label stands for: true naive CD4+ T cells. This chain joins TRBV27 to TRBJ1-2; matching of 5 bases hints at TRBD1 as the D gene. This receptor was identified in a man between 18 and 29 years old in good health. The CDR3 reads as follows: CASSRGGWTNYGYTF. DNA sequence: TGTGCCAGCAGTCGGGGGGGATGGACTAACTATGGCTACACCTTC.